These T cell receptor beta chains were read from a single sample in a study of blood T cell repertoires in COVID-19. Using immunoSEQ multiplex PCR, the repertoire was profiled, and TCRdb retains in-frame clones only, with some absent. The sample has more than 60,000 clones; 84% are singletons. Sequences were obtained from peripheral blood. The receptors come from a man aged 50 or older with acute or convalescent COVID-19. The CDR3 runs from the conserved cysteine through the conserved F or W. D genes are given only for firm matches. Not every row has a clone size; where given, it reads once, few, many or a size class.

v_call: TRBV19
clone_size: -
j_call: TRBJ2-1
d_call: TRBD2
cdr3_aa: CASSASGIYNEQFF
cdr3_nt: TGTGCCAGTAGCGCTAGCGGGATATACAATGAGCAGTTCTTC

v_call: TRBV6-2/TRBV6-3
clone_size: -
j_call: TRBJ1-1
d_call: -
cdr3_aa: CVSSYRDMNTEAFF
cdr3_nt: TGTGTCAGCAGTTATCGGGACATGAACACTGAAGCTTTCTTT

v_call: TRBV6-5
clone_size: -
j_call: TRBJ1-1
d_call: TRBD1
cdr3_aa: CASSPGTGGTEAFF
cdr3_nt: TGTGCCAGCAGTCCCGGGACAGGGGGCACTGAAGCTTTCTTT

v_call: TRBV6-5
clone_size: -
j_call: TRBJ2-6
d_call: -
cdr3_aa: CASSYSSSTAPRVLTF
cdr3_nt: TGTGCCAGCAGTTACTCGAGCTCTACAGCTCCCCGCGTCCTGACTTTC

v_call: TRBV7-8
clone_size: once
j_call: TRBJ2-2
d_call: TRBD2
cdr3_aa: CASSLGSGGPSAGELFF
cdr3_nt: TGTGCCAGCAGCTTAGGGTCGGGAGGGCCTTCCGCCGGGGAGCTGTTTTTT

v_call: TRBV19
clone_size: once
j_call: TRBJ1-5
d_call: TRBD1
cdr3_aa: CASSINPTGAGNQPQHF
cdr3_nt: TGTGCCAGTAGTATAAACCCGACAGGGGCGGGCAATCAGCCCCAGCATTTT

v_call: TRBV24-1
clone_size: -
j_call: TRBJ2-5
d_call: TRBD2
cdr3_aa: CATSVAGVNQETQYF
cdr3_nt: TGTGCCACCAGTGTTGCGGGAGTCAACCAAGAGACCCAGTACTTC

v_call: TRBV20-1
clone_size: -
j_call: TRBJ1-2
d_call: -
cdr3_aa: CSASRREGYTF
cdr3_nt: TGCAGTGCTAGCCGGAGGGAAGGCTACACCTTC

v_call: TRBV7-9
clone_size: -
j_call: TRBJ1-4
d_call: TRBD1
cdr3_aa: CASSLGTGDNEKLFF
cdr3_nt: TGTGCCAGCAGCTTAGGGACAGGGGATAATGAAAAACTGTTTTTT

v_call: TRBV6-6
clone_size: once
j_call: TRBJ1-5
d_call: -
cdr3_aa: CASSVNSNQPQHF
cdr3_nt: TGTGCCAGCAGTGTAAATAGCAATCAGCCCCAGCATTTT

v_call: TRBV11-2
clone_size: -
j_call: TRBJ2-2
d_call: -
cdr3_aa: CASRHLRGHGELFF
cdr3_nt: TGTGCCAGCAGACACCTCAGGGGTCACGGGGAGCTGTTTTTT

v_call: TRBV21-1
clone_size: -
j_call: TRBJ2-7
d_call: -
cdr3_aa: CASSKEQREGQWFYEQYF
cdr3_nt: TGTGCCAGCAGCAAAGAACAGCGGGAGGGCCAATGGTTCTACGAGCAGTACTTC

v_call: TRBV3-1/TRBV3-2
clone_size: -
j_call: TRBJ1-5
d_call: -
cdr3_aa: CASSQDVGGINQPQHF
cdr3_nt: TGTGCCAGCAGCCAAGATGTAGGAGGGATCAATCAGCCCCAGCATTTT

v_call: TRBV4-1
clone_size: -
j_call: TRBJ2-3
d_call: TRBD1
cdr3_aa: CASSPQGADTQYF
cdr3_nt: TGCGCCAGCAGCCCCCAGGGGGCAGATACGCAGTATTTT

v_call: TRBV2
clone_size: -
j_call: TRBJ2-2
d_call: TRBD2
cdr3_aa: CASKAAGHTGELFF
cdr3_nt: TGTGCCAGCAAGGCAGCGGGACACACCGGGGAGCTGTTTTTT

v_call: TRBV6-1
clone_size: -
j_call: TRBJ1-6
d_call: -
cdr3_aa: CASSEAGDSPLHF
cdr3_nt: TGTGCCAGCAGTGAAGCAGGGGATTCACCCCTCCACTTT

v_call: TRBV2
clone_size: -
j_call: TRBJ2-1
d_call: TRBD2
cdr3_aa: CASRGNQIGEGFF
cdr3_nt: TGTGCCAGCAGGGGCAATCAGATTGGGGAGGGGTTCTTC